A single sample is the source of the 5 T cell receptor beta chains below, sequenced in a study of shared clonotypes between healthy human individuals. Assay: immunoSEQ multiplex PCR; the TCRdb copy retains only in-frame clones and omits some. There are some 2 million clones in the sample; roughly 96% occur only once, and more than 0.1% lies in the top ten. Sequencing was carried out using naive CD4+ T cells sorted from blood. Subset defined: CD45RA+ positively selected. These receptors were collected from a man in his late teens or twenties in good health.

Comments on this clone: The sample has other DNA sequences that encode this CDR3 too. The chain employs TRBV7-9 and TRBJ2-7; 7 nucleotides match TRBD2. Trimming removed 0 bases from V and 1 base from J; junction bases left unmatched: 0. Germline CDR1 and CDR2: SEHNR and FQNEAQ (reference sequence). The CDR3 has 14 residues. CDR3 DNA sequence: TGTGCCAGCAGCTTAGCGGGGGGGTCCTACGAGCAGTACTTC. Protein product: CASSLAGGSYEQYF.

This chain uses TRBV4-1 with TRBJ2-7, with 8 bases identical to TRBD1. Germline loops: CDR1 MGHRA, CDR2 YSYEKL. CDR3 length: 14 residues. V was pared by 0 bases and J by 3 bases, with 1 base of the junction left unmatched. Written as DNA, the CDR3 is TGCGCCAGCAGCCAAGAGGGGACAGGCTACGAGCAGTACTTC. This codes for CASSQEGTGYEQYF.

This chain links TRBV9 with TRBJ2-2, with a weak D call TRBD1 (6 bases). Germline assignment: CDR1 SGDLS and CDR2 YYNGEE. The CDR3 runs to 13 residues. Trimming left V 8 bases short and J 5 bases short, with 13 bases between. The CDR3 DNA is TGTGCCAGTAGGTCAACAGGGACCGGGGAGCTGTTTTTT. Translation gives CASRSTGTGELFF.

V is TRBV9 and J is TRBJ2-1, with D perhaps TRBD2 (6 bases). Trimming left V 9 bases short and J 4 bases short, with 20 bases between. CDR1 and CDR2 (germline): SGDLS, YYNGEE. The CDR3 spans 15 residues. The CDR3 DNA follows: TGTGCCACTTCCACGGGAACGGAGGGGTACAATGAGCAGTTCTTC. It specifies CATSTGTEGYNEQFF.

The V gene is TRBV9, the J gene TRBJ1-3; D remains unclear. Germline CDR1 is SGDLS and CDR2 is YYNGEE. V was shortened by 0 bases and J by 0 bases, with 19 bases between the two germline ends. There are 19 residues in the CDR3. The CDR3 reads CASSVGLLGSPNSGNTIYF. The CDR3 nucleotides are TGTGCCAGCAGCGTAGGTTTGTTGGGCAGTCCGAACTCTGGAAACACCATATATTTT.